This TCR beta chain was retrieved from a study of cytomegalovirus exposure and HLA in healthy donors (dated by TCRdb to about 2017). Regarding the study in general: According to a later analysis, the roughly 120 validation repertoires were produced on the same platform as the approximately 600 repertoires of the first cohort. The study was designed to test whether signatures of past pathogen exposure could be identified by cataloging public T cell receptors. High-throughput TCR immunosequencing, statistical association of individual TCRs with disease status, and machine learning were combined to predict cytomegalovirus infection status. Besides the first cohort of around 700 subjects, a separate validation cohort made up of some 110 different subjects was used. Broad study findings and their caveats: The classifier was reported to diagnose cytomegalovirus status with high specificity and sensitivity in both the original and validation cohorts. While some public TCRs were present in many individuals, most TCR sequences turned up only very rarely across donors. Three of the identified cytomegalovirus-associated TCR beta chains were confirmed in vitro to be specific for cytomegalovirus antigens. It was suggested by the authors that the approach could potentially be generalized to other disease states and immunological phenotypes. Subsequent analysis determined that TCRs grouped into clusters in the first cohort also showed a tendency toward co-occurrence across the 120 validation repertoires, and about 93% of cluster scores exceeded 0. All 120 or so repertoires were used to score co-occurrence in the validation cohort in a later analysis, because that analysis had no HLA typing for the cohort. A total of 150 or so TCR beta chains were listed by the study as associated with cytomegalovirus.

Library preparation was by the immunoSEQ multiplex PCR assay. As for the authors' bioinformatics: A statistical classification framework was developed to diagnose cytomegalovirus status using the catalog of TCR beta chain sequences. TCRdb holds this immuneACCESS table with in-frame rearrangements only. Some clones are missing; in checked studies, unresolved V genes explain under half, and the rest has no known cause. V, J and clone size reflect that table, while D and trimming were determined from the DNA. Across this sample there are over 60,000 clones, with around 95% seen only once. The ten biggest clones cover approximately 3.4% of the sample. Worth noting for this clone: Which antigen it targets is not known. No base quality information exists; no much larger clone differs at one position.

The donors were included in the validation cohort of some 120 subjects, a group kept apart from the roughly 730-subject first cohort. Sequences MDHEN (CDR1) and SYDVKM (CDR2) are obtained from the germline V gene. The CDR3 sequence holds 15 residues, the cysteine and phenylalanine included. Of all the DNA, just the CDR3 is kept, 45 bases in frame from base 1. V was cut back by 2 bases and J by 1 base, leaving a gap of 11 bases between them. The chain was built from TRBV28 and TRBJ2-5; a weak D assignment points to TRBD2 (5 bases agree). The source material was PBMCs. This receptor was obtained from a man aged 18 to 29 in good health and CMV-seronegative. The DNA is as follows: TGTGCCAGCAGTTTAGGGATAACTAGCCAAGAGACCCAGTACTTC. It translates to CASSLGITSQETQYF.